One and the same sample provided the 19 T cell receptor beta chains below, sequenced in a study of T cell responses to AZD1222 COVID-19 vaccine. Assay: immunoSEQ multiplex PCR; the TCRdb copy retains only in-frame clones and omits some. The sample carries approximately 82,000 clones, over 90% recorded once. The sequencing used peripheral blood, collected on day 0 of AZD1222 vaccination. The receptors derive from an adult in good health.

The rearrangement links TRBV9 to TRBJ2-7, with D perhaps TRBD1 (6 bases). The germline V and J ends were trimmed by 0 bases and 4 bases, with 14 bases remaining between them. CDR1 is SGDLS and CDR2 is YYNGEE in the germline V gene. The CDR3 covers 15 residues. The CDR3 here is CASSVATGMKYEQYF. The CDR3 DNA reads TGTGCCAGCAGCGTAGCCACAGGGATGAAATACGAGCAGTACTTC.

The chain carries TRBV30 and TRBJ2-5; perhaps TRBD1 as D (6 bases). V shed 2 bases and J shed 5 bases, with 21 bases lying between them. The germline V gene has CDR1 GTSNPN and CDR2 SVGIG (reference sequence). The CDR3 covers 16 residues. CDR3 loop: CAWSFVAGAARETQYF. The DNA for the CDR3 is TGTGCCTGGAGTTTCGTCGCAGGGGCAGCAAGGGAGACCCAGTACTTC.

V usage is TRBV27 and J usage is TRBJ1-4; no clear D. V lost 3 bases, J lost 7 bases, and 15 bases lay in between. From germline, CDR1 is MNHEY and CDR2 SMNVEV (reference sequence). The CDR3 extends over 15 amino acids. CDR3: CASSFRIRAGEKLFF. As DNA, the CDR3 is TGTGCCAGCAGTTTCCGGATAAGGGCGGGTGAAAAACTGTTTTTT.

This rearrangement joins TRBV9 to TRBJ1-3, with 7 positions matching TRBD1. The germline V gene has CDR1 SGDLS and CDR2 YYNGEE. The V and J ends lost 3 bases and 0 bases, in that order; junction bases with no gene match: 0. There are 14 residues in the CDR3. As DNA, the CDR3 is TGTGCCAGCAGCGAGGGGGCCTCTGGAAACACCATATATTTT. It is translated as CASSEGASGNTIYF.

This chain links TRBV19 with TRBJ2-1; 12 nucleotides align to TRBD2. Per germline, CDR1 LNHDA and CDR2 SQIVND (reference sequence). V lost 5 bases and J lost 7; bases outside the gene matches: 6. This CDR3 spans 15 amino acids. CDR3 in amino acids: CASSWTSGAGNEQFF. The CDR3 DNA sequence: TGTGCCAGTAGTTGGACTAGCGGGGCGGGGAATGAGCAGTTCTTC.

Written as DNA, the CDR3 is TGTGCCAGCAGTTTAAGGCGACGGGGGGAGCTGTTTTTT. Translated, it gives CASSLRRRGELFF. V is TRBV28 and J is TRBJ2-2; D is ambiguous. This CDR3 spans 13 amino acids. Trimming shortened V by 2 bases and J by 8 bases, and 9 bases separated the two germline ends. CDR1 MDHEN and CDR2 SYDVKM come from the germline V gene.

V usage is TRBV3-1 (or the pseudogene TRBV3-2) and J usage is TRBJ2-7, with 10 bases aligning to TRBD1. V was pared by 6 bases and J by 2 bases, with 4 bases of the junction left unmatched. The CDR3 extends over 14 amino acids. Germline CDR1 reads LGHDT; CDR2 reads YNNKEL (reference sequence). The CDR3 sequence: CASRPGTGAYEQYF. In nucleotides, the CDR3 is TGTGCCAGCAGGCCCGGGACAGGGGCCTACGAGCAGTACTTC.

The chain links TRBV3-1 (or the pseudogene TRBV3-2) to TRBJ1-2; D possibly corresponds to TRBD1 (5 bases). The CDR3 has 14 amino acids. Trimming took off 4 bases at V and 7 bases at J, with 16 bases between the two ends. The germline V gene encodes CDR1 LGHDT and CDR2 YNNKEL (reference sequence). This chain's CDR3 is CASSRTGGEGGYTF. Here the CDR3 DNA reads TGTGCCAGCAGCCGAACCGGAGGGGAAGGTGGCTACACCTTC.

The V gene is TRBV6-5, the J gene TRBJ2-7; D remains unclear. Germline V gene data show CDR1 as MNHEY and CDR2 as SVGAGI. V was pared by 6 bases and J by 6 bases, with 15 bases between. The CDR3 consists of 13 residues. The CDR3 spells CASRNDPRVEQYF. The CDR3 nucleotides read TGTGCCAGCAGGAATGACCCTCGGGTCGAGCAGTACTTC.

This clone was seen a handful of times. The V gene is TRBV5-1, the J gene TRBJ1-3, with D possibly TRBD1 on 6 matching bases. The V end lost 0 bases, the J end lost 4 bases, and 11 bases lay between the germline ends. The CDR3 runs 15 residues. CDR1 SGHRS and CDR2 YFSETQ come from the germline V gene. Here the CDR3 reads CASSLGQGKGNTIYF. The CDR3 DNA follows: TGCGCCAGCAGCTTGGGGCAGGGGAAAGGAAACACCATATATTTT.

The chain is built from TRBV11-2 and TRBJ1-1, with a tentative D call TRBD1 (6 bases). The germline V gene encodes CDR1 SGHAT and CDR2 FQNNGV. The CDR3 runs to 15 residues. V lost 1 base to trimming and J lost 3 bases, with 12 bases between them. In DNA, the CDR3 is TGTGCCAGCAGCTTAGGCAGGGGAGTCTACACTGAAGCTTTCTTT. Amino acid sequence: CASSLGRGVYTEAFF.

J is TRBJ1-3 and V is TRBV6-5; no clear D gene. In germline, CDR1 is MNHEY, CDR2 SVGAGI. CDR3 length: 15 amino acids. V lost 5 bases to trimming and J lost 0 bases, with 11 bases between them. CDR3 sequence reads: CASSPRSVSGNTIYF. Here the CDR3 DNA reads TGTGCCAGCAGTCCCAGGAGTGTCTCTGGAAACACCATATATTTT.

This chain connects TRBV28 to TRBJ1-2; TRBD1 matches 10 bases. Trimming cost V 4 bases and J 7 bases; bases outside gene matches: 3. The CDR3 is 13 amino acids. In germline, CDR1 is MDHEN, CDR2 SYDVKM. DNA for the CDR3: TGTGCCAGCAGTTGGGGACAGGGGTCTGGCTACACCTTC. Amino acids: CASSWGQGSGYTF.

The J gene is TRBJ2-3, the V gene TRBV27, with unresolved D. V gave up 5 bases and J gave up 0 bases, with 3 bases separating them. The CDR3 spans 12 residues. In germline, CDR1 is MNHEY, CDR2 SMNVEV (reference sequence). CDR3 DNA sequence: TGTGCCAGCAGTCCAAGCACAGATACGCAGTATTTT. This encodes CASSPSTDTQYF.

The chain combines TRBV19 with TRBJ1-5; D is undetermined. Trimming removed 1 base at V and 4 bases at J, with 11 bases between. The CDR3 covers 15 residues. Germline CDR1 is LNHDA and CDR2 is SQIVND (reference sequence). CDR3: CASSIGPGVNQPQHF. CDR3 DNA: TGTGCCAGTAGTATAGGGCCAGGAGTAAATCAGCCCCAGCATTTT.

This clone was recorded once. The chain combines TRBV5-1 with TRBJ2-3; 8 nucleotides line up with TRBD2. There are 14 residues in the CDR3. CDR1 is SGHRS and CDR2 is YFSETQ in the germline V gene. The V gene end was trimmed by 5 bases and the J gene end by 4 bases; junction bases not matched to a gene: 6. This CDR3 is CASSASGGSDTQYF. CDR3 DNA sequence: TGCGCCAGCAGTGCGTCGGGGGGGTCAGATACGCAGTATTTT. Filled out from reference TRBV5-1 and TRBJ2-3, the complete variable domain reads KAGVTQTPRYLIKTRGQQVTLSCSPISGHRSVSWYQQTPGQGLQFLFEYFSETQRNKGNFPGRFSGRQFSNSRSEMNVSTLELGDSALYLCASSASGGSDTQYFGPGTRLTVL.

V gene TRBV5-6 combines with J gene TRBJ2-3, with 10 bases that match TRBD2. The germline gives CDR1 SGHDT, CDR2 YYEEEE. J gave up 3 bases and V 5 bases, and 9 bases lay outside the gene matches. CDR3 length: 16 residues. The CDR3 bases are TGTGCCAGCAGTTATGGGGCTAGCGGGAGTACAGATACGCAGTATTTT. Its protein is CASSYGASGSTDTQYF.

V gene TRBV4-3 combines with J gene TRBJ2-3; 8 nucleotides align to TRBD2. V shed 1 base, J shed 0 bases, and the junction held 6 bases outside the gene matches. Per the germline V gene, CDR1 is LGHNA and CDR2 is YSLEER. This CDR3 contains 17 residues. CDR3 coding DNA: TGCGCCAGCAGCCAAGCCCCACTAGCGGCTAGCACAGATACGCAGTATTTT. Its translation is CASSQAPLAASTDTQYF.

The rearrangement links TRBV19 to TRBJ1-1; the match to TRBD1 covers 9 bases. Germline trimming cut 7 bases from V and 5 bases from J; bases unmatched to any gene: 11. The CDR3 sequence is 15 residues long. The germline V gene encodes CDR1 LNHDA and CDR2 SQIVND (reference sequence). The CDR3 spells CASTRRTGEGTEAFF. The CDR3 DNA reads TGTGCCAGTACCCGTAGGACAGGGGAAGGGACTGAAGCTTTCTTT. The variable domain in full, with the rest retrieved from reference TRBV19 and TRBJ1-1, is DGGITQSPKYLFRKEGQNVTLSCEQNLNHDAMYWYRQDPGQGLRLIYYSQIVNDFQKGDIAEGYSVSREKKESFPLTVTSAQKNPTAFYLCASTRRTGEGTEAFFGQGTRLTVV.